This is a list of T cell receptor beta chains from one sample in a study of prognosis after radiotherapy for stage I lung cancer. From the multiplex PCR reads, TCRdb called clonotypes with MiXCR, one entry per CDR3 protein. The table shows approximately 30,000 distinct CDR3 sequences, with 35% to 45% occurring only once. The source was PBMCs, collected before or after stereotactic body radiation therapy (not recorded which). The receptors were gathered from a donor over 45 with non-small cell lung cancer. The conserved cysteine and the conserved F or W are not part of the CDR3 here. The D gene is left open where the match is weak.

>TRBD2|TRBV20-1
SALRTSGGEDKF
>-|TRBV12-3/TRBV12-4
ASSFGNYGYT
>-|TRBV6-5
ASSYARRRGPYNEQF
>-|TRBV5-1
ASSYGDYEQY
>-|TRBV3-1
ASSQTYVQTSSYT
>-|TRBV7-9
ASSTVGRSNTGELF
>TRBD1|TRBV3-1
ASSQDLFGTGDGYT
>-|TRBV19
ATRLVGSGADVLN
>-|TRBV7-3
ASSPGTAPYEQY
>-|TRBV20-1
SARDSGRNNSPLH
>-|TRBV27
ASTLSRVYEQY
>TRBD2|TRBV7-9
ASSFTSGTRGDNEQF
>TRBD1|TRBV10-3
AIRTKPGQGAPEAF
>TRBD1|TRBV20-1
SAARDRANSEAF
>TRBD2|TRBV27
ASSLSSGTANTWDLF
>-|TRBV19
ASSVVENYGYT
>-|TRBV4-1
ASSQDRTSGLVNTGELF